This T cell receptor beta chain was sequenced in a study of early T cells in non-severe SARS-CoV-2 infection. Study results and caveats: The matching step, a VDJdb search, favored anti-spike CD8 responses and missed private and CD4 specificities.

This clonotype has a count of ten or more. Its antigen is still unknown. TCRdb fed the 5' RACE reads into MiXCR, producing one record per CDR3 protein. The sample carries 40,000 to 60,000 distinct CDR3 sequences, about 7.8% recorded once. This clonotype was sampled from an adult who was a healthcare worker with PCR-confirmed SARS-CoV-2 infection or an uninfected control (not recorded which). Sequences were obtained from whole blood.

CDR3 in amino acids: CAISEAGGMTEAFF. Here the CDR3 DNA reads TGTGCCATCAGTGAGGCGGGGGGCATGACTGAAGCTTTCTTT. The rearrangement links TRBV10-3 to TRBJ1-1; D possibly corresponds to TRBD1 (6 bases). The V gene lost 2 bases and the J gene lost 5 bases, with 12 bases spanning the gap. The length of the CDR3 is 14 residues. The germline gives CDR1 ENHRY, CDR2 SYGVKD.